Presented here are 28 T cell receptor beta chains from one specimen sequenced in a study of beta chain features in type 1 diabetes. cDNA synthesis used the whole RNA isolate, giving expressed TCRB sequences. Data came from immunoSEQ multiplex PCR; TCRdb stores just in-frame clones and leaves some out. The sample has 330,000 or so clones, 15% to 20% seen once. The specimen was naive CD4+ T cells from blood. The receptors were gathered from a woman between 18 and 30 years old in good health.

The V and J genes are TRBV7-9 and TRBJ1-2; maybe TRBD1 (6 bases). From germline, CDR1 is SEHNR and CDR2 FQNEAQ (reference sequence). This CDR3 is 14 amino acids long. CDR3 nucleotides: TGTGCGAGGGGACAAGTCGAAGGTTCTGATGGCTACACCTTC. Protein sequence: CARGQVEGSDGYTF.

The chain links TRBV5-3 to TRBJ1-5; possibly TRBD1 for D (5 bases). TRBV5-3 is designated an ORF whose function remains uncertain. Deletions cut 8 bases from V and 5 bases from J, with 14 bases between. The CDR3 contains 13 residues. CDR3 sequence (DNA): TGTGCCAGTATTGGGCCGGGGGATCAGCCCCAGCATTTT. Protein sequence: CASIGPGDQPQHF.

This chain connects TRBV4-1 to TRBJ2-3; 11 positions match TRBD2. CDR3 length equals 16 residues. With V trimmed by 1 base and J by 1 base, 1 base remained unmatched. Looked up from germline, CDR1 is MGHRA and CDR2 is YSYEKL. The CDR3 DNA is TGCGCCAGCAGCCAAGGTAGCGGGGGGGGCACAGATACGCAGTATTTT. Protein product: CASSQGSGGGTDTQYF.

V usage is TRBV19 and J usage is TRBJ1-5; the D is unclear. The CDR3 spans 14 residues. Germline V CDR1 and CDR2: LNHDA, SQIVND (reference sequence). Trimming removed 6 bases from V and 3 bases from J, with 12 bases in between. The CDR3 nucleotides are TGTGCCAGTAGGACCTACAGAATCAATCAGCCCCAGCATTTT. Residues: CASRTYRINQPQHF.

This clone occurred a few times. This chain uses TRBV7-2 with TRBJ2-1, with D possibly being TRBD1 (6 bases). The CDR3 is made up of 13 amino acids. Trimming removed 5 bases from V and 13 bases from J, with 18 bases in between. Germline V gene lookup returns CDR1 SGHTA and CDR2 FQGNSA. The CDR3: CASSTPDRPQQFF. In nucleotides, the CDR3 is TGTGCCAGCAGCACACCAGACAGGCCCCAACAGTTCTTC.

As regards this clone: The junction departs from the called germline gene at one end, perhaps through a read error. The gene calls are TRBV13 and TRBJ2-3; TRBD2 matches 10 bases. CDR1 and CDR2 from the germline V gene are PRHDT and FYEKMQ (reference sequence). The CDR3 is 12 amino acids. CDR3 DNA sequence: TGTGCCAGCAGCTTATCGCTAGCGGGGGCCTCTTTT. Its protein product is CASSLSLAGASF.

This clone turned up a few times. V gene TRBV30 combines with J gene TRBJ2-5; D possibly corresponds to TRBD2 (5 bases). CDR3 length equals 12 residues. The germline V gene has CDR1 GTSNPN and CDR2 SVGIG (reference sequence). V gave up 2 bases and J gave up 5 bases, with 9 bases separating them. CDR3 in DNA: TGTGCCTGGAGTTTGGAGGTTGAGACCCAGTACTTC. It translates to CAWSLEVETQYF. The complete variable domain, with remaining parts taken from reference TRBV30 and TRBJ2-5, reads SQTIHQWPATLVQPVGSPLSLECTVEGTSNPNLYWYRQAAGRGLQLLFYSVGIGQISSEVPQNLSASRPQDRQFILSSKKLLLSDSGFYLCAWSLEVETQYFGPGTRLLVL.

This clone was counted only a few times. The rearrangement links TRBV14 to TRBJ2-1, with D tentatively TRBD2 (6 bases). Germline V gene lookup returns CDR1 SGHDN and CDR2 FVKESK. The CDR3 is 15 amino acids. Between the trimmed V and J ends, which lost 3 bases and 2 bases, there was a span of 11 bases. CDR3 nucleotide sequence: TGTGCCAGCAGCCAGGGGGGTCCGCCCTACAATGAGCAGTTCTTC. Its translation: CASSQGGPPYNEQFF.

The J gene is TRBJ2-1, the V gene TRBV30, with D unresolved. The V gene's germline CDR1 is GTSNPN and CDR2 SVGIG (reference sequence). V was shortened by 0 bases and J by 9 bases, with 6 bases between the two germline ends. The CDR3 runs 11 residues. The CDR3 nucleotides read TGTGCCTGGAGTGTTCGGGTTGAGCAGTTCTTC. This encodes CAWSVRVEQFF.

V is TRBV5-6 and J is TRBJ2-1; the match to TRBD1 covers 8 bases. This CDR3 is built from 14 residues. V lost 7 bases and J lost 8; bases outside the gene matches: 11. Germline values: CDR1 SGHDT, CDR2 YYEEEE. The CDR3 loop reads CASARQGSRDEQFF. The CDR3 nucleotides read TGTGCCAGCGCACGACAGGGGAGTCGCGATGAGCAGTTCTTC. Full variable domain (outside the CDR3, taken from reference TRBV5-6 and TRBJ2-1): DAGVTQSPTHLIKTRGQQVTLRCSPKSGHDTVSWYQQALGQGPQFIFQYYEEEERQRGNFPDRFSGHQFPNYSSELNVNALLLGDSALYLCASARQGSRDEQFFGPGTRLTVL.

This clone was counted a few times. The chain recombines TRBV4-2 with TRBJ2-7, with 9 nucleotides matching TRBD1. Germline CDR1 is LGHNA and CDR2 is YNFKEQ. The CDR3 spans 16 residues. The V gene end was trimmed by 4 bases and the J gene end by 2 bases; junction bases not matched to a gene: 9. The CDR3, as DNA: TGTGCCAGCAGCCTTAGCGGAGGGACAGGGCCCTACGAGCAGTACTTC. This codes for CASSLSGGTGPYEQYF.

The chain has TRBV6-5 and TRBJ1-5; no clear D gene. This CDR3 comprises 14 residues. Between the trimmed V and J ends, which lost 6 bases and 8 bases, there was a span of 17 bases. Germline CDR1 is MNHEY and CDR2 is SVGAGI. As DNA, the CDR3 is TGTGCCAGCAGGTTCAACATGGTAATGGAGCCCCAGCATTTT. Its translation is CASRFNMVMEPQHF.

This sequence joins TRBV30 and TRBJ1-2, with D perhaps matching TRBD1 (5 bases). CDR1 GTSNPN and CDR2 SVGIG come from the germline V gene (reference sequence). CDR3 length: 12 amino acids. V lost 0 bases to trimming and J lost 7 bases, with 9 bases between them. CDR3 region: CAWSVGVFGYTF. CDR3 DNA sequence: TGTGCCTGGAGTGTAGGGGTTTTTGGCTACACCTTC.

This clone was found a few times. The CDR3 spells CASSMDRVGIQYF. As DNA, the CDR3 is TGTGCCAGTAGTATGGACAGGGTAGGGATTCAGTACTTC. The chain carries TRBV19 and TRBJ2-4; 8 bases are a match to TRBD1. The CDR3 runs to 13 residues. V shed 3 bases and J 10 bases; nucleotides not matched to a gene: 5. Germline lookup yields CDR1 LNHDA and CDR2 SQIVND (reference sequence). The full variable domain, in which reference TRBV19 and TRBJ2-4 provide the parts outside the CDR3, is DGGITQSPKYLFRKEGQNVTLSCEQNLNHDAMYWYRQDPGQGLRLIYYSQIVNDFQKGDIAEGYSVSREKKESFPLTVTSAQKNPTAFYLCASSMDRVGIQYFGAGTRLSVL.

The rearrangement joins TRBV7-9 to TRBJ2-5; 7 nucleotides align to TRBD2. The V gene's germline CDR1 is SEHNR and CDR2 FQNEAQ (reference sequence). The CDR3 consists of 15 residues. Trimming cost V 3 bases and J 2 bases; bases outside gene matches: 6. CDR3 sequence: CASSFSGTIQETQYF. The DNA for the CDR3 is TGTGCCAGCAGCTTTTCCGGGACTATACAAGAGACCCAGTACTTC.

This clone showed up just a few times. CDR3 DNA: TGTGCCAGCAGGCGGGTCCAAGAGACCCAGTACTTC. Translation gives CASRRVQETQYF. The chain uses TRBV2 and TRBJ2-5; D possibly corresponds to TRBD2 (5 bases). This CDR3 region has 12 residues. Germline CDR1 and CDR2: SNHLY and FYNNEI. V lost 6 bases and J 1 base, leaving 6 bases between the germline ends.

This clone came up a few times. This chain connects TRBV29-1 to TRBJ2-5, with TRBD1 as a possible D gene (5 bases). With the DNA end fitting TRBJ2-7 better, the J assignment may be wrong. From germline, CDR1 is SQVTM and CDR2 ANQGSEA. This CDR3 has 12 residues. The CDR3 spells CSAQGLQYEQYF. In nucleotides, the CDR3 is TGCAGCGCCCAGGGCCTGCAATACGAGCAGTACTTC.

This chain uses TRBV19 with TRBJ1-5, with D possibly matching TRBD1 (5 bases). The CDR3 runs to 15 residues. Germline lookup yields CDR1 LNHDA and CDR2 SQIVND (reference sequence). The V gene lost 5 bases and the J gene lost 0 bases, with 11 bases spanning the gap. The CDR3 nucleotides are TGTGCCAGTAGTTCAGACAGCGTTAGCAATCAGCCCCAGCATTTT. Residues: CASSSDSVSNQPQHF.

This sequence joins TRBV25-1 and TRBJ1-2; D remains ambiguous. The V gene's germline CDR1 is MGHDK and CDR2 SYGVNS. V lost 6 bases to trimming and J lost 2 bases, with 7 bases between them. The CDR3 extends over 12 amino acids. This chain's CDR3 is CASSRVNYGYTF. The CDR3 DNA follows: TGTGCCAGCAGCCGGGTAAACTATGGCTACACCTTC.

This clone came up a few times. Other nucleotide sequences in the sample specify the same CDR3. The chain links TRBV30 to TRBJ2-7; D uncertain. This CDR3 is 11 amino acids long. Per germline, CDR1 GTSNPN and CDR2 SVGIG (reference sequence). V was pared by 2 bases and J by 3 bases, with 5 bases between. The CDR3 nucleotides are TGTGCCTGGAGTAGCCGCTACGAGCAGTACTTC. Its protein is CAWSSRYEQYF.

This clone has only one observation. The V call is TRBV2, the J call TRBJ2-5; 7 nucleotides line up with TRBD1. V lost 4 bases to trimming and J lost 4 bases; unmatched junction nucleotides: 6. Germline values: CDR1 SNHLY, CDR2 FYNNEI. This CDR3 is built from 14 residues. Here the CDR3 reads CASSVTGIGETQYF. In DNA, the CDR3 is TGTGCCAGCAGTGTGACAGGGATTGGAGAGACCCAGTACTTC.

The V and J genes are TRBV15 and TRBJ1-1; tentative D call: TRBD1 (5 bases). From germline, CDR1 is LNHNV and CDR2 YYDKDF (reference sequence). The CDR3 is 13 residues long. Trimming pared 4 bases from V and 5 bases from J, leaving 11 bases between. The DNA of the CDR3 is TGTGCCACCAGCACAGGCCAGGGTACTGAAGCTTTCTTT. Protein sequence: CATSTGQGTEAFF.

This clone was seen a handful of times. The gene calls are TRBV6-6 and TRBJ2-1; 11 bases map to TRBD2. Germline assignment: CDR1 MNHNY and CDR2 SVGAGI (reference sequence). The CDR3 runs to 14 residues. The V gene end was trimmed by 6 bases and the J gene end by 4 bases; junction bases not matched to a gene: 2. The chain's CDR3 is CASSSSGGYNEQFF. DNA of the CDR3: TGTGCCAGCAGCTCTAGCGGGGGGTACAATGAGCAGTTCTTC.

This clone was observed a handful of times. The rearrangement joins TRBV25-1 to TRBJ2-5; tentative D call: TRBD2 (5 bases). The germline CDR1 and CDR2 sequences are MGHDK and SYGVNS. Trimming pared 4 bases from V and 5 bases from J, leaving 8 bases between. CDR3 length equals 12 residues. As DNA, the CDR3 is TGTGCCAGCAGTGCCCGGAGGGAGACCCAGTACTTC. Residues: CASSARRETQYF. The variable domain in full, completed from reference TRBV25-1 and TRBJ2-5, reads EADIYQTPRYLVIGTGKKITLECSQTMGHDKMYWYQQDPGMELHLIHYSYGVNSTEKGDLSSESTVSRIRTEHFPLTLESARPSHTSQYLCASSARRETQYFGPGTRLLVL.

This clone has a handful of counts. The genes are TRBV4-1 and TRBJ1-2; 8 positions agree with TRBD1. CDR3 length: 14 residues. The ends lost 2 bases at V and 4 bases at J; junction bases unmatched: 3. CDR1 and CDR2 (germline): MGHRA, YSYEKL. The CDR3 bases are TGCGCCAGCAGCCAACCGGACAGGGCCTATGGCTACACCTTC. Translated, it gives CASSQPDRAYGYTF.

This clone came up a few times. The rearrangement links TRBV30 to TRBJ1-6; D ambiguous. The germline V gene has CDR1 GTSNPN and CDR2 SVGIG (reference sequence). The CDR3 is made up of 13 amino acids. V gave up 2 bases and J gave up 9 bases, with 11 bases separating them. CDR3 bases: TGTGCCTGGAGTCGGAACGGGTTTTCACCCCTCCACTTT. This codes for CAWSRNGFSPLHF.

In the case of this clone: This sample includes further DNA sequences coding for the same CDR3. The chain joins TRBV29-1 to TRBJ2-2; no reliable D call. The CDR3 runs 14 residues. The germline CDR1 and CDR2 sequences are SQVTM and ANQGSEA. Trimming stripped 2 bases from V and 1 base from J, with 8 bases between. The DNA for the CDR3 is TGCAGCGTTGAAAAACAGTTGAACACCGGGGAGCTGTTTTTT. The encoded protein is CSVEKQLNTGELFF.

The chain recombines TRBV29-1 with TRBJ1-1; TRBD1 matches at 7 bases. The J segment lost 1 base and the V segment lost 7 bases, leaving 6 bases of the junction unmatched. Germline CDR1 and CDR2: SQVTM and ANQGSEA. There are 13 residues in the CDR3. The CDR3 here is CSGSRGANTEAFF. The DNA of the CDR3 is TGCAGCGGCTCCAGGGGGGCGAACACTGAAGCTTTCTTT. Full variable domain (remainder filled in from reference TRBV29-1 and TRBJ1-1): SAVISQKPSRDICQRGTSLTIQCQVDSQVTMMFWYRQQPGQSLTLIATANQGSEATYESGFVIDKFPISRPNLTFSTLTVSNMSPEDSSIYLCSGSRGANTEAFFGQGTRLTVV.